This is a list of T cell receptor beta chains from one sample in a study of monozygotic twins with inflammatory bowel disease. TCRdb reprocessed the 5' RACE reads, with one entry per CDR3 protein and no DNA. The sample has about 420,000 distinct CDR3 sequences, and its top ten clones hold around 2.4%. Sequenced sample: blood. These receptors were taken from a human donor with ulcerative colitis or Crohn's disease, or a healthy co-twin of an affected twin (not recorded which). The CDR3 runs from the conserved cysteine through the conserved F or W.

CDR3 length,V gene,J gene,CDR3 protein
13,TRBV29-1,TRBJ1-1,CSVMETVNTEAFF
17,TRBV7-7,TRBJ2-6,CASSPWGGGAGANVLTF
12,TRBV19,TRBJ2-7,CASEGVWGEQYF
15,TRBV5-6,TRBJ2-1,CASSFRGSSYNEQFF
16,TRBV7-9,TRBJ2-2,CASSLAPGLNTGELFF
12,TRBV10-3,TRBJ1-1,CAIRSGQFVAFF
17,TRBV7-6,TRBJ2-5,CASSSYWTGKLQETQYF
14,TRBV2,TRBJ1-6,CASREDRAGSPLHF
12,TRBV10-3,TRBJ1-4,CAISESPPGLLF
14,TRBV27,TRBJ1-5,CASSLGSANQPQHF
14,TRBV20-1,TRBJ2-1,CSVAQGPSYNEQFF
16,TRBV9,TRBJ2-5,CASQPGGTKYQETQYF
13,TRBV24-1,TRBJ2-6,CATGDSGANVLTF
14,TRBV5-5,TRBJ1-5,CASSLELSPRPQHF
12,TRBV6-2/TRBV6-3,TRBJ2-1,CASMGRGYEQFF
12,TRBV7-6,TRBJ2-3,CASSLPGDTQYF
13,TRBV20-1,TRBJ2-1,CSGQGVNYNEQFF
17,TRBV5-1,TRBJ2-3,CASSQSGLAGITDTQYF
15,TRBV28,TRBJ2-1,CASSTPGLGRNEQFF
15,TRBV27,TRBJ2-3,CASSLIGGETDTQYF
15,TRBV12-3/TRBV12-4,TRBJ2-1,CASSPLAGPYNEQFF
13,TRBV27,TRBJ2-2,CASSFQGDGELFF
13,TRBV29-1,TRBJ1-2,CSAQTGSSGGYTF